This T cell receptor (beta chain) was identified during a study of tumor and adjacent non-tumor tissue in lung cancer (dated by TCRdb to the late 2010s). Broadly, across the study: By cancer type, the cohort comprised eleven to twelve adenocarcinoma patients, 2 squamous cell carcinoma patients and 1 small cell lung cancer patient. The approximately 15 patients were aged roughly 30 to 76 years, included some 10 men and 5 women, and had TNM stage I to III disease. In total, sequencing yielded approximately 130,000,000 productive TCRbeta reads, which works out to an average of around 4.2 million reads per sample. Using bulk TCRbeta repertoires from under 17 lung cancer patients, the study set lung tumor tissue side by side with matched distant non-tumor lung tissue. For each patient, one tumor sample and one normal lung sample were taken, giving a few dozen paired specimens that underwent TCRbeta CDR3 sequencing. Overall study results and their limits: TCR diversity was significantly higher in younger patients, and higher tumor TCR diversity was associated with shorter overall and disease-free survival. Significantly higher TCR diversity (inverse Simpson) was observed in tumor tissue than in normal lung tissue (around 450 vs 150, P = 0.0075, Mann-Whitney U test). Only roughly 15 patients were in the cohort, and the authors stated that larger samples and more detailed clinical data are needed. Neither the sequencing platform nor unique molecular identifiers are named or mentioned anywhere in the methods. A significantly larger cumulative share of the repertoire was made up by the top 100 clones in normal lung than in tumor tissue. Because peripheral blood was not sequenced, the blood TCRbeta repertoires of the lung cancer patients in the study went unexamined.

Sequences SGHVS (CDR1) and FQNEAQ (CDR2) are obtained from the germline V gene. Including cysteine and phenylalanine, the CDR3 has 15 amino acids. Here the CDR3 DNA is all that survives: 45 bases in frame from base 1. The library was obtained by multiplex PCR. Data came from an Illumina HiSeq 2500. TCRbeta libraries were built by three rounds of nested PCR using primers (Table S4), following protocols modified from ARM-PCR. Before sequencing, PCR products of 200-500 bp were cut from the gel and purified using the QIAquick gel extraction kit. The published analysis was carried out like this. Trimmomatic was used to clean the reads, FLASH merged the cleaned reads into complete CDR3 sequences, and MiTCR assigned the sequences to V(D)J germline segments. VDJtools was used to compute clonal diversity as the inverse Simpson's index. In-frame sequences lacking a premature stop codon were counted as productive reads. TCRdb cleaned the public reads at Q25 with fastp, built clones with MiXCR and kept in-frame beta chains. Identical CDR3 protein sequences are pooled into one entry, listed with their most common genes and DNA. The V and J calls follow TCRdb's processing rather than the paper's. Counted in this sample were 76,000 or so distinct CDR3 sequences; under 70% of them appeared once. Together, the top ten hold over 9.5% of the sample.

Comments on this clonotype: Its antigen is unknown. No much larger clone is present one base from it, and per-base qualities are unavailable.

RNA was extracted from bulk unsorted tissue and checked for quality with a NanoDrop ND-1000 and an Agilent 2100. Newly diagnosed lung cancer patients without prior chemotherapy who had been admitted for thoracic surgery in China between August and November 2014 were enrolled as donors. Anyone who had undergone radiotherapy or chemotherapy before, or who had another cancer at the same time, was left out of the study. Surgical tissue pieces of roughly 1-2.2 cm3 were preserved in RNAlater solution and stored at -80 °C until use. The rearranged segments are TRBV7-8 and TRBJ2-2, with the D gene not confidently named. The receptor was isolated from a woman in her 70s with non-small cell lung cancer. Sequencing was performed on lung tumor tissue. The DNA sequence is given as TGTGTCAACAGCTTAGCAGGTATTTGGGCCGGGGAGCTGTTTTTT. It is translated as CVNSLAGIWAGELFF.